This T cell receptor beta chain was obtained from a study of early T cells in non-severe SARS-CoV-2 infection (dated by TCRdb to about 2021). In the study overall: TCR sequencing used bulk RNA from unsorted whole blood, so alpha and beta chains could not be paired. Overall results and qualifications from the work: Matching against VDJdb was skewed toward anti-spike CD8 responses, likely underestimated virus-specific expansions, and missed private and CD4 specificities.

A note on this clonotype: The antigen it recognizes is unknown. A much larger clone sits a single nucleotide away, making a read error possible.

The germline V gene provides CDR1 MDHEN and CDR2 SYDVKM. The CDR3 measures 12 amino acids from cysteine to phenylalanine. The CDR3 DNA has 36 bases and is translated from base 1. The study was a case-control design nested within a healthcare worker cohort in London, UK, with weekly nasopharyngeal swab PCR tests and blood sampling. Between 23 and 31 March 2020, the week of the UK lockdown, healthcare workers were enrolled and then followed up weekly for as long as 16 weeks. The library was prepared using 5' RACE. These reads were obtained on a NextSeq 500. Unique molecular identifiers were attached to individual cDNA molecules in the TCR library protocol so that sequencing error and PCR bias could be corrected. Both TCR alpha and beta chains were sequenced, and tight co-correlation was observed between alpha and beta sequence abundances in each sample. The original pipeline was this. Decombinator V4 was used to annotate the V gene, J gene and CDR3 of the TCR sequences. Expanded TCRs were defined as changing significantly between any two time points under a Poisson model with p below 0.0001. Abundances of TCRs were expressed as counts per million after normalisation to the total number of TCRs sequenced in each sample. MAIT TCRs were defined by TRAV1-2 paired with TRAJ12, TRAJ20 or TRAJ33, and iNKT TCRs by TRAV10 paired with TRAJ18. VDJdb, accessed 1 November 2021, was searched for CMV, EBV and SARS-CoV-2 annotated TCRs, with TCRs annotated for multiple antigens excluded. The public reads were reprocessed in TCRdb via fastp at Q25 and MiXCR, keeping in-frame beta chains. Here each entry gathers all rows of one CDR3 protein and keeps the most common genes and DNA. The V and J calls reflect TCRdb's pipeline rather than the authors' work. The sample includes just over 80,000 distinct CDR3 sequences, with roughly 13% observed a single time. The ten largest clonotypes hold 1.2% to 1.5% of the sample.

The V and J genes are TRBV28 and TRBJ2-1; no D gene call is confident. This receptor was obtained from an adult who was a healthcare worker with PCR-confirmed SARS-CoV-2 infection or an uninfected control (not recorded which). Sequencing used whole blood. DNA sequence: TGTGTCAGCAGTTTACAAGTCAATGAGCAGTTCTTC. It encodes CVSSLQVNEQFF.